The next 13 T cell receptor beta chains were all read from a single sample in a study of cytomegalovirus exposure and HLA in healthy donors. Clones were sequenced by immunoSEQ multiplex PCR, and TCRdb holds only the in-frame ones, with some missing. The repertoire has approximately 100,000 clones, approximately 93% of them found once; the top ten carry 1.1%. The material sequenced was PBMCs. These receptors all come from a woman aged 30 to 39 in good health and CMV-seropositive.

The chain combines TRBV28 with TRBJ2-7; 7 bases are a match to TRBD1. CDR1 and CDR2 from the germline V gene are MDHEN and SYDVKM. Trimming at V came to 3 bases and at J to 5 bases, leaving 10 bases not matched to a gene. The CDR3 is 15 amino acids. The CDR3 DNA is TGTGCCAGCAGTTTCATTCCGACAGGGATCAACGAGCAGTACTTC. Its translation: CASSFIPTGINEQYF. Complete variable domain (other parts from reference TRBV28 and TRBJ2-7): DVKVTQSSRYLVKRTGEKVFLECVQDMDHENMFWYRQDPGLGLRLIYFSYDVKMKEKGDIPEGYSVSREKKERFSLILESASTNQTSMYLCASSFIPTGINEQYFGPGTRLTVT.

This rearrangement joins TRBV19 to TRBJ2-1, with D perhaps matching TRBD1 (5 bases). The germline V gene encodes CDR1 LNHDA and CDR2 SQIVND (reference sequence). The V end lost 4 bases, the J end lost 7 bases, and 14 bases lay between the germline ends. CDR3 size: 14 residues. The CDR3 nucleotides are TGTGCCAGTAGTAGCCCACACAGGTTGAATGAGCAGTTCTTC. Its protein is CASSSPHRLNEQFF. Combining the CDR3 with reference TRBV19 and TRBJ2-1 gives the whole variable domain DGGITQSPKYLFRKEGQNVTLSCEQNLNHDAMYWYRQDPGQGLRLIYYSQIVNDFQKGDIAEGYSVSREKKESFPLTVTSAQKNPTAFYLCASSSPHRLNEQFFGPGTRLTVL.

This clone was picked up one time. The chain combines TRBV28 with TRBJ1-2; D possibly corresponds to TRBD1 (5 bases). CDR1 and CDR2 (germline): MDHEN, SYDVKM. Trimming pared 5 bases from V and 8 bases from J, leaving 18 bases between. CDR3 length: 14 amino acids. In nucleotides, the CDR3 is TGTGCCAGCAGTCCAAACTCAGGGTTTGGAGGCTACACCTTC. Its protein product is CASSPNSGFGGYTF.

V and J are TRBV9 and TRBJ1-3; possibly TRBD1 for D (6 bases). CDR3 length equals 18 residues. With 0 bases removed from V and 3 bases from J, the gap between germline ends came to 19 bases. The germline CDR1 and CDR2 sequences are SGDLS and YYNGEE. CDR3 bases: TGTGCCAGCAGCGTAGAATTGGGACATCGGGTAGGTGGAAACACCATATATTTT. This gives the protein CASSVELGHRVGGNTIYF.

This clone is a singleton in its sample. The chain employs TRBV7-2 and TRBJ1-2, with D possibly matching TRBD1 (6 bases). Germline loops: CDR1 SGHTA, CDR2 FQGNSA. The CDR3 contains 16 residues. Trimming cost V 0 bases and J 6 bases, with 17 bases left between them. CDR3 DNA sequence: TGTGCCAGCAGCTTAGCCCATCCGACAGGAAGGGATGGCTACACCTTC. Its protein is CASSLAHPTGRDGYTF.

This rearrangement joins TRBV9 to TRBJ1-4; 7 bases line up with TRBD1. Trimming cost V 0 bases and J 5 bases; bases outside gene matches: 4. Germline V gene lookup returns CDR1 SGDLS and CDR2 YYNGEE. This CDR3 comprises 15 residues. This CDR3 reads CASSVAAGGNEKLFF. CDR3 nucleotides: TGTGCCAGCAGCGTAGCGGCAGGGGGAAATGAAAAACTGTTTTTT.

V usage is TRBV7-2 and J usage is TRBJ2-1; 9 positions match TRBD2. The V and J ends lost 2 bases and 8 bases, in that order; junction bases with no gene match: 10. This CDR3 is 16 amino acids long. From germline, CDR1 is SGHTA and CDR2 FQGNSA. The CDR3 coding sequence is TGTGCCAGCAGCTTATCTCACCTAGCGGGACGGGATGAGCAGTTCTTC. This sequence encodes CASSLSHLAGRDEQFF.

This clone was observed once. This chain joins TRBV6-1 and TRBJ2-1; possibly TRBD1 for D (5 bases). Between the trimmed V and J ends, which lost 5 bases and 8 bases, there was a span of 13 bases. CDR1 is MNHNS and CDR2 is SASEGT in the germline V gene. CDR3 length equals 13 residues. The CDR3: CASSPRGGDEQFF. The CDR3 DNA is TGTGCCAGCAGTCCTAGGGGTGGGGATGAGCAGTTCTTC.

The chain recombines TRBV7-2 with TRBJ2-7, with a possible D match to TRBD2 (5 bases). Germline V CDR1 and CDR2: SGHTA, FQGNSA. The CDR3 has 15 residues. V lost 4 bases, J lost 3 bases, and 16 bases lay in between. The CDR3 DNA follows: TGTGCCAGCAGCTCTCTAGCAAATGTAGTCTACGAGCAGTACTTC. Translated: CASSSLANVVYEQYF. The complete variable domain, with remaining parts taken from reference TRBV7-2 and TRBJ2-7, reads GAGVSQSPSNKVTEKGKDVELRCDPISGHTALYWYRQSLGQGLEFLIYFQGNSAPDKSGLPSDRFSAERTGGSVSTLTIQRTQQEDSAVYLCASSSLANVVYEQYFGPGTRLTVT.

This chain uses TRBV2 with TRBJ2-3; no definite D call. V dropped 7 bases and J dropped 0 bases, with 5 bases sitting between them. This CDR3 has 12 residues. CDR1 is SNHLY, CDR2 FYNNEI, per germline. CDR3 in amino acids: CASIRSTDTQYF. In DNA, the CDR3 is TGTGCCAGCATCCGGAGCACAGATACGCAGTATTTT.

The chain carries TRBV25-1 and TRBJ2-7, with TRBD2 as a possible D gene (5 bases). Germline CDR1 MGHDK, CDR2 SYGVNS. The V gene lost 7 bases and the J gene lost 5 bases, with 18 bases spanning the gap. This CDR3 has 14 residues. In DNA, the CDR3 is TGTGCCAGCAAAACATCGGGGAGACCGAACGAGCAGTACTTC. It yields the protein CASKTSGRPNEQYF.

J is TRBJ2-7 and V is TRBV28; 9 bases are shared with TRBD2. This CDR3 has 15 amino acids. Per the germline V gene, CDR1 is MDHEN and CDR2 is SYDVKM. V gave up 6 bases and J gave up 0 bases; unmatched junction bases: 6. CDR3 nucleotide sequence: TGTGCCAGCAGCTCAGCAGCGGGAGGCTCCTACGAGCAGTACTTC. Translation gives CASSSAAGGSYEQYF.

This clone was recorded only once. The gene calls are TRBV4-3 and TRBJ2-7; 9 bases are shared with TRBD2. The germline V gene has CDR1 LGHNA and CDR2 YSLEER. The CDR3 is made up of 15 amino acids. V was clipped by 1 base and J by 4 bases; unmatched bases: 5. In DNA, the CDR3 is TGCGCCAGCAGCCAAGCCCACACTAGCGGGTACGAGCAGTACTTC. Its translation: CASSQAHTSGYEQYF.